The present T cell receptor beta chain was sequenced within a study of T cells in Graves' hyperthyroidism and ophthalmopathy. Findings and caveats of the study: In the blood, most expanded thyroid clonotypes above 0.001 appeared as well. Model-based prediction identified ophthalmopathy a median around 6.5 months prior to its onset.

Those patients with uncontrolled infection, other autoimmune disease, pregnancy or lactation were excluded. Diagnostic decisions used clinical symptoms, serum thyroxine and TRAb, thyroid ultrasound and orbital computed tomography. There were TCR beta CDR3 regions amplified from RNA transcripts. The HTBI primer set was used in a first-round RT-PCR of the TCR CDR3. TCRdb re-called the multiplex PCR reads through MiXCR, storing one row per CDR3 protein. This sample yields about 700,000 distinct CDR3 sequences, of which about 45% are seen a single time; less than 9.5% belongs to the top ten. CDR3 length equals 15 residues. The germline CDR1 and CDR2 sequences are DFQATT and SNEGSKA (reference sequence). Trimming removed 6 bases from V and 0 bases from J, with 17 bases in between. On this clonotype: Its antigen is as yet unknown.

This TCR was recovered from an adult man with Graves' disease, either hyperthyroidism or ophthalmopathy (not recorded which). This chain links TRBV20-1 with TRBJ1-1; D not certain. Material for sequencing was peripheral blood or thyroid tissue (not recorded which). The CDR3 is CSAPRAGVMNTEAFF. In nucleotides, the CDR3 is TGCAGTGCACCCCGGGCAGGCGTCATGAACACTGAAGCTTTCTTT.